Below are 25 T cell receptor beta chains sequenced from a single sample in a study of blood T cell repertoires in COVID-19. Produced via immunoSEQ multiplex PCR; TCRdb's table is partial and in-frame only. The sample has approximately 180,000 clones, roughly three quarters seen once; the top ten hold around 17%. The sample consisted of PBMCs or T cells enriched from blood (not recorded which). The receptors shown here come from a woman aged 45-65 years with acute COVID-19.

A word on this clone: Within the sample, other DNA sequences also encode this same CDR3. This chain connects TRBV28 to TRBJ1-2; 10 nucleotides align to TRBD1. Germline assignment: CDR1 MDHEN and CDR2 SYDVKM. The CDR3 is 15 amino acids. V lost 4 bases and J lost 2; bases outside the gene matches: 4. The DNA for the CDR3 is TGTGCCAGCAGTTCGACAGGGGGCGCGAACTATGGCTACACCTTC. This translates into CASSSTGGANYGYTF.

The chain joins TRBV5-4 to TRBJ1-6; D might be TRBD1 (6 bases). V was trimmed by 2 bases and J by 9 bases, leaving 12 bases between them. The CDR3 totals 14 residues. CDR1 SGHNT and CDR2 YYREEE come from the germline V gene (reference sequence). CDR3 amino acids: CASSLTGNGSPLHF. CDR3 bases: TGTGCCAGCAGCTTAACAGGGAATGGTTCACCCCTCCACTTT. The full variable domain, in which reference TRBV5-4 and TRBJ1-6 provide the parts outside the CDR3, is ETGVTQSPTHLIKTRGQQVTLRCSSQSGHNTVSWYQQALGQGPQFIFQYYREEENGRGNFPPRFSGLQFPNYSSELNVNALELDDSALYLCASSLTGNGSPLHFGNGTRLTVT.

This clone was detected many times. The same CDR3 arises from other DNA sequences in this sample as well. The chain recombines TRBV6-5 with TRBJ1-1; D possibly corresponds to TRBD1 (5 bases). The CDR3 sequence is 12 residues long. V was pared by 7 bases and J by 1 base, with 7 bases between. CDR1 is MNHEY, CDR2 SVGAGI, per germline. The CDR3 protein is CASTQGNTEAFF. The CDR3 region has the DNA TGTGCCAGCACGCAGGGGAACACTGAAGCTTTCTTT.

This clone has at least ten counts. The chain has TRBV10-3 and TRBJ2-1; the D gene is possibly TRBD1 (8 bases). V lost 2 bases and J lost 6, with 23 bases in between. The CDR3 has 18 amino acids. The germline gives CDR1 ENHRY, CDR2 SYGVKD. This CDR3 reads CAISEPNRGGRGGNEQFF. CDR3 bases: TGTGCCATCAGTGAGCCCAACAGGGGGGGCAGGGGTGGCAATGAGCAGTTCTTC.

The chain recombines TRBV4-1 with TRBJ2-7, with a possible D match to TRBD2 (6 bases). The germline V gene has CDR1 MGHRA and CDR2 YSYEKL. This CDR3 has 15 residues. V lost 1 base and J lost 2, with 12 bases in between. CDR3 protein: CASSQGFTGAYEQYV. DNA of the CDR3: TGCGCCAGCAGCCAAGGCTTCACGGGGGCCTACGAGCAGTACGTC.

This clone occurred once. The gene calls are TRBV4-3 and TRBJ2-7, with 11 bases aligning to TRBD2. This CDR3 spans 18 amino acids. CDR1 LGHNA and CDR2 YSLEER come from the germline V gene. V was clipped by 0 bases and J by 3 bases; unmatched bases: 10. The CDR3 DNA sequence: TGCGCCAGCAGCCAAGATATCCCCATAGCGGGGGGGATCTACGAGCAGTACGTC. Protein: CASSQDIPIAGGIYEQYV.

This chain links TRBV6-5 with TRBJ1-1; 8 positions match TRBD1. This CDR3 contains 12 residues. J was trimmed by 9 bases and V by 5 bases; bases with no gene match: 5. Germline V gene data show CDR1 as MNHEY and CDR2 as SVGAGI. The CDR3 DNA sequence: TGTGCCAGCAGTAATACAGGGGGACAAGCTTTCTTT. It encodes CASSNTGGQAFF.

The chain links TRBV28 to TRBJ1-2; D perhaps matches TRBD1 (5 bases). The CDR3 sequence is 13 residues long. Trimming left V 7 bases short and J 5 bases short, with 14 bases between. From germline, CDR1 is MDHEN and CDR2 SYDVKM. CDR3 DNA sequence: TGTGCCAGCACCGGGGGTGCAGCATATGGCTACACCTTC. This sequence encodes CASTGGAAYGYTF.

The chain has TRBV10-3 and TRBJ2-5; tentatively, D is TRBD2 (6 bases). The CDR3 sequence is 14 residues long. V was shortened by 10 bases and J by 8 bases, with 23 bases between the two germline ends. CDR1 is ENHRY, CDR2 SYGVKD, per germline. The CDR3 nucleotides are TGTGCCAGCAGGGAGGAAGGCGGGTCCACTACCCAGTACTTC. Amino acid sequence: CASREEGGSTTQYF.

The gene calls are TRBV24-1 and TRBJ1-1; the D gene is possibly TRBD1 (6 bases). The CDR3 length is 13 residues. CDR1 and CDR2 from the germline V gene are KGHDR and SFDVKD. V shed 4 bases and J shed 5 bases, with 10 bases lying between them. The DNA for the CDR3 is TGTGCCACCAGTGAGCCAGGGGTAACTGAAGCTTTCTTT. This gives the protein CATSEPGVTEAFF.

In nucleotides, the CDR3 is TGTGCCAGCAGCGTAGTGGGACTAGCGGGGGGCATCACAGATACGCAGTATTTT. This gives the protein CASSVVGLAGGITDTQYF. The rearrangement joins TRBV9 to TRBJ2-3, with 15 bases matching TRBD2. Germline trimming cut 0 bases from V and 2 bases from J; bases unmatched to any gene: 4. This CDR3 has 18 residues. The germline gives CDR1 SGDLS, CDR2 YYNGEE.

The rearrangement uses TRBV2 and TRBJ1-3; D not resolved. The CDR3 spans 16 residues. The V end was cut by 7 bases, the J end by 0 bases, with 16 bases between. Germline V gives CDR1 SNHLY, CDR2 FYNNEI. CDR3 region: CASTPGNSPSGNTIYF. As DNA, the CDR3 is TGTGCCAGCACCCCCGGGAATTCCCCCTCTGGAAACACCATATATTTT.

This chain connects TRBV27 to TRBJ2-1; TRBD2 aligns across 10 bases. V was clipped by 5 bases and J by 3 bases; unmatched bases: 4. This CDR3 has 15 residues. Germline V lookup: CDR1 MNHEY, CDR2 SMNVEV (reference sequence). CDR3 coding DNA: TGTGCCAGCAGTGAGCGGGGGGGCAACTACAATGAGCAGTTCTTC. Amino acids: CASSERGGNYNEQFF.

The J gene is TRBJ1-1, the V gene TRBV5-1; possible D gene TRBD1, 6 bases. Per germline, CDR1 SGHRS and CDR2 YFSETQ. Trimming cost V 0 bases and J 3 bases, with 18 bases left between them. The CDR3 has 17 residues. The CDR3 is CASSLDRVRIVDTEAFF. As DNA, the CDR3 is TGCGCCAGCAGCTTGGACAGGGTGAGGATTGTGGACACTGAAGCTTTCTTT.

The rearrangement joins TRBV4-2 to TRBJ2-2; the match to TRBD2 covers 15 bases. J gave up 4 bases and V 1 base, and 4 bases lay outside the gene matches. In germline, CDR1 is LGHNA, CDR2 YNFKEQ. The CDR3 is 18 amino acids. This CDR3 reads CASSQAGTSGGSTGELFF. CDR3 coding DNA: TGTGCCAGCAGCCAAGCCGGGACTAGCGGGGGGAGCACCGGGGAGCTGTTTTTT.

A note on this clone: Compared with germline, one end of the junction differs, possibly owing to a read error. The chain combines TRBV5-1 with TRBJ2-2; maybe TRBD2 (6 bases). The CDR3 is 13 amino acids. Germline CDR1 is SGHRS and CDR2 is YFSETQ. The CDR3 DNA follows: TGCGCCAGCAGTTTGGGGACTTCAGGGGAGCTGTTTTTT. The encoded protein is CASSLGTSGELFF.

The chain carries TRBV7-2 and TRBJ2-2, with 8 bases identical to TRBD2. The CDR3 consists of 16 residues. Germline CDR1 reads SGHTA; CDR2 reads FQGNSA. V dropped 2 bases and J dropped 1; count of bases not matched to a gene: 3. CDR3: CASSLTGTRNTGELFF. The DNA of the CDR3 is TGTGCCAGCAGCTTAACAGGGACTAGGAACACCGGGGAGCTGTTTTTT.

J is TRBJ2-2 and V is TRBV5-1; 8 positions agree with TRBD1. This CDR3 has 15 residues. Per germline, CDR1 SGHRS and CDR2 YFSETQ. Trimming at V came to 6 bases and at J to 6 bases, leaving 10 bases not matched to a gene. CDR3 protein: CASTTSTGAPGELFF. CDR3 coding DNA: TGCGCCAGCACGACTTCGACAGGGGCTCCCGGGGAGCTGTTTTTT.

This chain connects TRBV5-5 to TRBJ2-7, with D uncertain. This CDR3 spans 13 amino acids. Germline V lookup: CDR1 SGHKS, CDR2 YYEKEE (reference sequence). Between the trimmed V and J ends, which lost 5 bases and 4 bases, there was a span of 13 bases. CDR3 loop: CASSLRSDYEQYV. The CDR3 DNA reads as TGTGCCAGCAGTTTACGCAGTGATTACGAGCAGTACGTC.

V usage is TRBV7-2 and J usage is TRBJ1-1; 10 bases are a match to TRBD1. V shed 5 bases and J 3 bases; nucleotides not matched to a gene: 9. The CDR3 is 16 amino acids. Germline-derived CDR1 and CDR2 are SGHTA and FQGNSA. The CDR3 loop reads CASSPRGQGRDTEAFF. The CDR3, as DNA: TGTGCCAGCAGCCCTAGGGGACAGGGGAGGGACACTGAAGCTTTCTTT.

CDR3 DNA: TGTGCCAGCAGTCAACCGGACAGGAACACTGAAGCTTTCTTT. This gives the protein CASSQPDRNTEAFF. The rearrangement uses TRBV28 and TRBJ1-1, with D possibly being TRBD1 (6 bases). CDR1 MDHEN and CDR2 SYDVKM come from the germline V gene. Trimming pared 5 bases from V and 1 base from J, leaving 11 bases between. The CDR3 is 14 amino acids.

V is TRBV4-2 and J is TRBJ1-1; 7 nucleotides agree with TRBD1. The CDR3 sequence is 11 residues long. The ends lost 10 bases at V and 6 bases at J; junction bases unmatched: 5. Germline V gives CDR1 LGHNA, CDR2 YNFKEQ. CDR3 bases: TGTGCCATCAAAGACAGGGCTGAAGCTTTCTTT. Translated, it gives CAIKDRAEAFF.

The V and J genes are TRBV7-2 and TRBJ2-2; 7 bases agree with TRBD1. Looked up from germline, CDR1 is SGHTA and CDR2 is FQGNSA. After removal of 1 base from V and 7 bases from J, the junction contained 3 bases not matched to a gene. The CDR3 sequence is 14 residues long. As DNA, the CDR3 is TGTGCCAGCAGCTTAGAGGGGGCCGGCGGGGAGCTGTTTTTT. This encodes CASSLEGAGGELFF.

The chain recombines TRBV27 with TRBJ2-1; 8 bases fit TRBD2. J gave up 0 bases and V 8 bases, and 6 bases lay outside the gene matches. This CDR3 region has 15 residues. Germline lookup yields CDR1 MNHEY and CDR2 SMNVEV (reference sequence). The CDR3 DNA reads TGTGCCAGCCGTAGCGGGACCAACTCCTACAATGAGCAGTTCTTC. Its translation is CASRSGTNSYNEQFF.

This clone appeared a single time. J is TRBJ1-1 and V is TRBV7-2; 7 positions agree with TRBD1. This CDR3 is built from 14 residues. Losses at the gene ends were 5 bases for V and 2 bases for J; bases not matched to a gene: 5. Per germline, CDR1 SGHTA and CDR2 FQGNSA. The CDR3 sequence: CASSPQGGNTEAFF. CDR3 DNA: TGTGCCAGCAGCCCCCAGGGGGGCAACACTGAAGCTTTCTTT.